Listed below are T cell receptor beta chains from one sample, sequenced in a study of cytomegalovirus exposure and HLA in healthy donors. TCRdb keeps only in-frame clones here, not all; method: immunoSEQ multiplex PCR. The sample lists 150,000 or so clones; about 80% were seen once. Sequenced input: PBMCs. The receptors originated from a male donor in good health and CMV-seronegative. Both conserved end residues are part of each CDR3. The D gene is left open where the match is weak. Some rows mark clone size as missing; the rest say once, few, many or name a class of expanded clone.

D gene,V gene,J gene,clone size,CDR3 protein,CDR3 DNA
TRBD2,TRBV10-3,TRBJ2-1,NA,CAISRTSGRANEQFF,TGTGCCATCAGCCGGACTAGCGGGAGGGCCAATGAGCAGTTCTTC
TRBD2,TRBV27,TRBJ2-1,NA,CASSLLAGGNNEQFF,TGTGCCAGCAGTTTATTAGCGGGGGGGAACAATGAGCAGTTCTTC
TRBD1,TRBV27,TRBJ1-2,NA,CASSLALRQGLPYGYTF,TGTGCCAGCAGTTTGGCCCTAAGACAGGGCCTCCCCTATGGCTACACCTTC
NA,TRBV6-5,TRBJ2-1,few,CASSTPGGGRVEQFF,TGTGCCAGCAGTACCCCGGGGGGCGGCCGGGTTGAGCAGTTCTTC
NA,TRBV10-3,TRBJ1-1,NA,CAISESPRGEAFF,TGTGCCATCAGTGAGTCGCCCAGGGGTGAAGCTTTCTTT
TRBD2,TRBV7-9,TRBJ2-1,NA,CASSPSGIRLAQFF,TGTGCCAGCAGCCCTAGCGGGATTAGGCTGGCGCAGTTCTTC
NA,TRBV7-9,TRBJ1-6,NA,CASSLQGNYSPLHF,TGTGCCAGCAGCTTGCAGGGTAATTATTCACCCCTCCACTTT
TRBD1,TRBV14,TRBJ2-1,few,CASTRTGELLGAREFF,TGTGCCAGCACTCGGACAGGGGAACTTCTTGGCGCACGGGAGTTCTTC
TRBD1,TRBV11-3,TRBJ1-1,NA,CASTSAGRGQTEAFF,TGTGCCAGCACCTCGGCGGGCAGGGGGCAAACTGAAGCTTTCTTT
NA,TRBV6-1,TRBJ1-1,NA,CASSHGGGGGTEAFF,TGTGCCAGCAGTCATGGGGGGGGAGGGGGCACTGAAGCTTTCTTT
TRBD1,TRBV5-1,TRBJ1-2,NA,CASSLWTGDGYTF,TGCGCCAGCAGCCTTTGGACAGGCGATGGCTACACCTTC
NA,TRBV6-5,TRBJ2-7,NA,CASRIGTGSYEQYF,TGTGCCAGCAGGATCGGGACTGGCTCCTACGAGCAGTACTTC
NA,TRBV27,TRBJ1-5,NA,CASSTRQISNQPQHF,TGTGCCAGCAGTACCCGACAAATTAGCAATCAGCCCCAGCATTTT
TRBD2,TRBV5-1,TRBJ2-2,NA,CASSLAGGRSGTGELFF,TGCGCCAGCAGCTTGGCCGGCGGGAGATCAGGGACCGGGGAGCTGTTTTTT
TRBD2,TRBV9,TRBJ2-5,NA,CASSVEGGRSRETQYF,TGTGCCAGCAGCGTAGAGGGCGGGAGAAGCCGAGAGACCCAGTACTTC
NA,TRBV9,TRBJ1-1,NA,CASNEGTLNTEAFF,TGTGCCAGCAATGAAGGGACATTGAACACTGAAGCTTTCTTT
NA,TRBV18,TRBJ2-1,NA,CASSHSTGHNEQFF,TGTGCCAGCTCACATTCTACAGGTCACAATGAGCAGTTCTTC
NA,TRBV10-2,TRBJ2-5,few,CASRGELGVGSWKETQYF,TGCGCCAGCAGGGGCGAACTCGGGGTGGGATCTTGGAAAGAGACCCAGTACTTC
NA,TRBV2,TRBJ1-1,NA,CASSSDRPNTEAFF,TGTGCCAGCAGTAGTGACAGGCCCAACACTGAAGCTTTCTTT
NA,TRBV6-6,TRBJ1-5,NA,CASSRIPEPGQPQHF,TGTGCCAGCAGCCGCATCCCCGAACCGGGTCAGCCCCAGCATTTT
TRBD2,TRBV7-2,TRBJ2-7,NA,CASSFNVAGGGYEQYF,TGTGCCAGCAGCTTCAATGTAGCGGGAGGGGGCTACGAGCAGTACTTC
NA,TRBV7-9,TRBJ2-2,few,CASAGRVGGTGELFF,TGTGCCAGCGCAGGACGCGTCGGGGGTACCGGGGAGCTGTTTTTT
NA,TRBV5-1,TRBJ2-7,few,CASSSQGTEQYF,TGCGCCAGCAGCTCACAGGGTACGGAGCAGTACTTC
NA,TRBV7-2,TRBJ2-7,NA,CASSLAVMGEQYF,TGTGCCAGCAGCTTAGCGGTGATGGGCGAGCAGTACTTC
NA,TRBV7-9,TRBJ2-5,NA,CASSPQLGETQYF,TGTGCCAGCAGCCCCCAGCTAGGAGAGACCCAGTACTTC
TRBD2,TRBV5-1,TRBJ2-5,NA,CASSPSPGTSGRGGRTQYF,TGCGCCAGCAGCCCCAGTCCCGGGACTAGCGGGAGGGGAGGAAGGACCCAGTACTTC
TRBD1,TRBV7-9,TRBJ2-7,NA,CASSPAGTGNYEQYF,TGTGCCAGCAGCCCAGCGGGGACAGGGAACTACGAGCAGTACTTC
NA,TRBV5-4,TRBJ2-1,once,CASSLGANEQFF,TGTGCCAGCAGCTTGGGGGCCAATGAGCAGTTCTTC
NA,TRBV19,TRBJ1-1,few,CASSIQGNTEAFF,TGTGCCAGTAGTATTCAGGGAAACACTGAAGCTTTCTTT
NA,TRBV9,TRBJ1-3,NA,CASSVGGGSGNTIYF,TGTGCCAGCAGCGTAGGAGGGGGATCGGGAAACACCATATATTTT
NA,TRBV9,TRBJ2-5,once,CASSVQGWKETQYF,TGTGCCAGCAGCGTACAGGGGTGGAAAGAGACCCAGTACTTC
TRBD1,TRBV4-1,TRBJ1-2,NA,CASSQPGQQIANYGYTF,TGCGCCAGCAGCCAACCGGGACAGCAGATCGCTAACTATGGCTACACCTTC
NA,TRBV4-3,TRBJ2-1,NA,CASSQDAGFREQFF,TGCGCCAGCAGCCAAGATGCAGGCTTTAGGGAGCAGTTCTTC
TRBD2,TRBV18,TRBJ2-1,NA,CASSPGLAGGPSEQFF,TGTGCCAGCTCACCCGGACTAGCGGGAGGGCCCAGTGAGCAGTTCTTC
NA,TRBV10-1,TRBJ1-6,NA,CASRYRFLSSYNSPLHF,TGCGCCAGCAGATACAGGTTCCTCAGCTCCTATAATTCACCCCTCCACTTT
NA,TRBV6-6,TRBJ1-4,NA,CASSYLYRSGGEKLFF,TGTGCCAGCAGTTACCTATACAGGTCCGGTGGGGAAAAACTGTTTTTT
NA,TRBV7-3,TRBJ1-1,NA,CASSLMEAEMNTEAFF,TGTGCCAGCAGCTTAATGGAAGCGGAAATGAACACTGAAGCTTTCTTT
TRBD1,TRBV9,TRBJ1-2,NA,CASSVATGIVYGYTF,TGTGCCAGCAGCGTAGCGACAGGGATTGTTTATGGCTACACCTTC
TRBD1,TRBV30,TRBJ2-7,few,CAWSADRAYTYEQYF,TGTGCCTGGAGTGCGGACAGGGCCTATACCTACGAGCAGTACTTC
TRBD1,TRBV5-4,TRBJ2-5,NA,CASSLTIGTGGQETQYF,TGTGCCAGCAGCTTGACAATTGGGACAGGTGGACAAGAGACCCAGTACTTC
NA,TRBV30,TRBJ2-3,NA,CAWNGLSTDTQYF,TGTGCCTGGAACGGACTTAGCACAGATACGCAGTATTTT
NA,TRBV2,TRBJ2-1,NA,CASSELENEQFF,TGTGCCAGCAGTGAGTTAGAGAATGAGCAGTTCTTC
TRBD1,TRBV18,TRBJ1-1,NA,CASSPATRGTEAFF,TGTGCCAGCTCACCTGCTACCAGGGGGACTGAAGCTTTCTTT
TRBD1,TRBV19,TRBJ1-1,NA,CAGRTGGGTEAFF,TGTGCCGGAAGGACAGGTGGAGGCACTGAAGCTTTCTTT
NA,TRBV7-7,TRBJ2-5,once,CASSFEPQGGTQYF,TGTGCCAGCAGCTTTGAGCCTCAGGGGGGGACCCAGTACTTC
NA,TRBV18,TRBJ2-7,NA,CATGGNNYEQYF,TGTGCCACCGGCGGGAACAACTACGAGCAGTACTTC
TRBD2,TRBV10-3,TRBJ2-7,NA,CAIREGGGPSYEQYF,TGTGCCATCAGGGAGGGCGGGGGGCCTTCCTACGAGCAGTACTTC
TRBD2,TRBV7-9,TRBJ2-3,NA,CSSSLRLAGADTQYF,TGTTCCAGCAGCTTAAGACTAGCGGGAGCAGATACGCAGTATTTT
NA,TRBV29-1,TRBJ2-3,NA,CIAHTGTDTQYF,TGCATCGCCCATACAGGCACAGATACGCAGTATTTT